Sequencing of this TCR beta chain was carried out in a study of blood T cell repertoires in COVID-19. Study background: The United States, Italy and Spain provided the acute and convalescent COVID-19 samples.

Germline V lookup: CDR1 ENHRY, CDR2 SYGVKD. The CDR3 has 12 amino acids. Trimming removed 4 bases at V and 8 bases at J, with 11 bases between. The authors' processing: Nucleated cell number was recorded as an estimate derived from reference gene primer amplification. The table came from immunoSEQ multiplex PCR; TCRdb's copy has only in-frame clones and leaves some out. V, J and clone size are those of that table, while D and trimming were read from the DNA. In the table there are some 89,000 clones, 60% to 85% of which are singletons. The chain couples TRBV10-3 to TRBJ1-1; D is possibly TRBD1 (6 bases). This receptor was taken from a man aged 70 or older with acute or convalescent COVID-19. The source material was peripheral blood. The CDR3 coding sequence is TGTGCCATCAGTGCCTCCGACAGGGAAGCTTTCTTT. It codes for CAISASDREAFF.